The 28 T cell receptor beta chains in this list originate from one sample, sequenced in a study of T cell responses to AZD1222 COVID-19 vaccine. Clones were read by immunoSEQ multiplex PCR, and TCRdb kept only the in-frame ones, dropping some. The sample includes about 160,000 clones, 85% to 95% seen only once; the top ten take less than 5.5%. Source: peripheral blood, taken on day 0 of AZD1222 vaccination. Every receptor here comes from an adult in good health.

The chain combines TRBV7-9 with TRBJ1-2; TRBD1 might be the D (6 bases). Trimming removed 5 bases from V and 4 bases from J, with 14 bases in between. This CDR3 comprises 14 residues. Germline V gene sequence: CDR1 SEHNR, CDR2 FQNEAQ (reference sequence). This chain's CDR3 is CASSPRGGLYGYTF. As DNA, the CDR3 is TGTGCCAGCAGCCCCCGGGGGGGCCTCTATGGCTACACCTTC.

The chain links TRBV24-1 to TRBJ1-5; 7 bases map to TRBD1. Germline V gene data show CDR1 as KGHDR and CDR2 as SFDVKD. Trimming took 12 bases from V and 3 from J; bases not matched to a gene: 7. The CDR3 contains 13 residues. DNA for the CDR3: TGTGCCCCTAGGGGGCAACTCAATCAGCCCCAGCATTTT. It yields the protein CAPRGQLNQPQHF.

V is TRBV15 and J is TRBJ2-2, with no clear D. The V gene lost 0 bases and the J gene lost 5 bases, with 22 bases spanning the gap. Per germline, CDR1 LNHNV and CDR2 YYDKDF (reference sequence). This CDR3 is built from 19 residues. The CDR3 loop reads CATSRDLLRKQSSTGELFF. CDR3 bases: TGTGCCACCAGCAGAGATTTACTAAGGAAACAATCTTCTACCGGGGAGCTGTTTTTT.

The rearrangement uses TRBV27 and TRBJ2-7; a possible D gene is TRBD2 (6 bases). Germline CDR1 MNHEY, CDR2 SMNVEV (reference sequence). V lost 5 bases, J lost 6 bases, and 17 bases lay in between. The CDR3 is 14 amino acids. CDR3 amino acids: CASSPMTSLTEQYF. The CDR3 DNA is TGTGCCAGCAGTCCGATGACTAGTCTCACCGAGCAGTACTTC.

The gene calls are TRBV7-2 and TRBJ2-7; tentative D call: TRBD2 (5 bases). The CDR3 loop spans 15 amino acids. V lost 1 base, J lost 2 bases, and 12 bases lay in between. Germline CDR1 is SGHTA and CDR2 is FQGNSA. CDR3 in amino acids: CASSLVPDSTYEQYF. DNA of the CDR3: TGTGCCAGCAGCTTAGTCCCGGACTCAACCTACGAGCAGTACTTC.

The CDR3, as DNA: TGTGCCAGCAGCTCGAGCAGGCTTGGCTACACCTTC. Its translation: CASSSSRLGYTF. The chain is built from TRBV7-9 and TRBJ1-2; no definite D call. Germline loops: CDR1 SEHNR, CDR2 FQNEAQ (reference sequence). The length of the CDR3 is 12 residues. V lost 4 bases and J lost 7, with 10 bases in between.

V and J are TRBV24-1 and TRBJ2-3, with unresolved D. Germline CDR1 KGHDR, CDR2 SFDVKD. Trimming removed 9 bases at V and 0 bases at J, with 15 bases between. CDR3 size: 15 residues. CDR3 sequence reads: CATSPLGGSTDTQYF. For the CDR3, the DNA is TGTGCCACCTCCCCCTTGGGCGGTAGCACAGATACGCAGTATTTT.

The chain joins TRBV7-8 to TRBJ2-2; D is unclear. CDR3 length equals 13 residues. Germline loops: CDR1 SGHVS, CDR2 FQNEAQ. Trimming cost V 1 base and J 6 bases, with 6 bases left between them. CDR3 in amino acids: CASSLVAAGELFF. The CDR3 nucleotides read TGTGCCAGCAGCTTAGTGGCGGCCGGGGAGCTGTTTTTT.

This rearrangement joins TRBV20-1 to TRBJ2-1; D may be TRBD1 or TRBD2 (5 bases each). This CDR3 has 11 amino acids. Germline CDR1 DFQATT, CDR2 SNEGSKA (reference sequence). V lost 3 bases and J lost 8, with 8 bases in between. In nucleotides, the CDR3 is TGCAGTGCTAGTTTGGGGGATGAGCAGTTCTTC. Its translation: CSASLGDEQFF.

The CDR3 reads CASTLAGGSYEQYF. Written as DNA, the CDR3 is TGCGCCAGTACTCTAGCGGGAGGCTCCTACGAGCAGTACTTC. This rearrangement joins TRBV5-1 to TRBJ2-7; 11 nucleotides align to TRBD2. V shed 8 bases and J 0 bases; nucleotides not matched to a gene: 4. The CDR3 spans 14 residues. The germline V gene encodes CDR1 SGHRS and CDR2 YFSETQ. Based on the CDR3 plus reference TRBV5-1 and TRBJ2-7, the full variable domain is KAGVTQTPRYLIKTRGQQVTLSCSPISGHRSVSWYQQTPGQGLQFLFEYFSETQRNKGNFPGRFSGRQFSNSRSEMNVSTLELGDSALYLCASTLAGGSYEQYFGPGTRLTVT.

This CDR3 is CASSLGRGGRGNEQFF. Written as DNA, the CDR3 is TGCGCCAGCAGCCTGGGCCGAGGCGGGAGAGGCAATGAGCAGTTCTTC. The V gene is TRBV4-3, the J gene TRBJ2-1; 7 nucleotides align to TRBD2. This CDR3 contains 16 residues. Germline assignment: CDR1 LGHNA and CDR2 YSLEER. Unmatched junction bases numbered 12, after V lost 4 bases and J lost 6 bases.

The V and J genes are TRBV9 and TRBJ2-5; tentative D call: TRBD2 (7 bases). The V and J ends lost 0 bases and 4 bases respectively, with 16 bases between them. CDR3 length: 16 amino acids. Germline V gene lookup returns CDR1 SGDLS and CDR2 YYNGEE. The CDR3 DNA sequence: TGTGCCAGCAGCGTAGAGGGGTACAGGGAGGGAGAGACCCAGTACTTC. Translated, it gives CASSVEGYREGETQYF.

V is TRBV28 and J is TRBJ2-5; the D is unclear. V was shortened by 1 base and J by 8 bases, with 11 bases between the two germline ends. Germline V lookup: CDR1 MDHEN, CDR2 SYDVKM. This CDR3 has 13 residues. CDR3 amino acids: CASSLFGRITQYF. DNA for the CDR3: TGTGCCAGCAGTTTATTTGGCAGGATCACCCAGTACTTC. Full variable domain (rest looked up from reference TRBV28 and TRBJ2-5): DVKVTQSSRYLVKRTGEKVFLECVQDMDHENMFWYRQDPGLGLRLIYFSYDVKMKEKGDIPEGYSVSREKKERFSLILESASTNQTSMYLCASSLFGRITQYFGPGTRLLVL.

This rearrangement joins TRBV7-2 to TRBJ2-1; unclear D gene. Germline V gene lookup returns CDR1 SGHTA and CDR2 FQGNSA. This CDR3 spans 13 amino acids. Trimming stripped 2 bases from V and 7 bases from J, with 9 bases between. CDR3 loop: CASSLSLANEQFF. CDR3 nucleotide sequence: TGTGCCAGCAGCTTATCGCTGGCTAATGAGCAGTTCTTC.

The J gene is TRBJ1-6, the V gene TRBV14; D may be TRBD1 (6 bases). CDR3 length equals 15 residues. From germline, CDR1 is SGHDN and CDR2 FVKESK. V lost 4 bases, J lost 7 bases, and 14 bases lay in between. CDR3 DNA sequence: TGTGCCAGCAGCCTTAACGGCCAGGGGAATTCACCCCTCCACTTT. It translates to CASSLNGQGNSPLHF.

The chain uses TRBV5-5 and TRBJ1-2; no reliable D call. The CDR3 totals 14 residues. V was shortened by 4 bases and J by 0 bases, with 10 bases between the two germline ends. Germline V lookup: CDR1 SGHKS, CDR2 YYEKEE (reference sequence). CDR3 DNA: TGTGCCAGCAGCCCTGGCCCCCCTAACTATGGCTACACCTTC. Protein: CASSPGPPNYGYTF.

The chain recombines TRBV5-1 with TRBJ2-1; 14 bases line up with TRBD2. The J segment lost 6 bases and the V segment lost 4 bases, leaving 12 bases of the junction unmatched. Germline CDR1 reads SGHRS; CDR2 reads YFSETQ. The CDR3 runs to 18 residues. The DNA of the CDR3 is TGCGCCAGCAGCCCGGCGGGGACTAGCGGGAGCCCCACCAATGAGCAGTTCTTC. This translates into CASSPAGTSGSPTNEQFF.

The chain has TRBV3-1 (or the pseudogene TRBV3-2) and TRBJ1-3; D gene ambiguous. Germline V gene sequence: CDR1 LGHDT, CDR2 YNNKEL (reference sequence). This CDR3 region has 13 residues. Trimming took 1 base from V and 1 from J, leaving 2 bases between them. CDR3 bases: TGTGCCAGCAGCCAAGCGTCTGGAAACACCATATATTTT. This encodes CASSQASGNTIYF.

V is TRBV28 and J is TRBJ2-1, with 9 bases fitting TRBD2. The CDR3 spans 17 residues. V gave up 4 bases and J gave up 6 bases; unmatched junction bases: 13. The germline V gene has CDR1 MDHEN and CDR2 SYDVKM. This CDR3 reads CASSSLRGRASINEQFF. The CDR3 bases are TGTGCCAGCAGTTCCCTCCGCGGGAGGGCCTCTATCAATGAGCAGTTCTTC.

The rearrangement uses TRBV30 and TRBJ1-5; D is unresolved. V lost 1 base, J lost 2 bases, and 3 bases lay in between. The CDR3 sequence is 12 residues long. The germline CDR1 and CDR2 sequences are GTSNPN and SVGIG (reference sequence). The CDR3, as DNA: TGTGCCTGGAGTGGGGGCAATCAGCCCCAGCATTTT. Amino acids: CAWSGGNQPQHF.

The J gene is TRBJ2-1, the V gene TRBV5-1; 7 nucleotides match TRBD2. The junction had 14 bases not matched to a gene; V was cut back by 5 bases and J by 3 bases. Looked up from germline, CDR1 is SGHRS and CDR2 is YFSETQ. This CDR3 is 17 amino acids long. CDR3 bases: TGCGCCAGCAGACCCAACAGGTCTAGCGGACTCTACAATGAGCAGTTCTTC. Its protein product is CASRPNRSSGLYNEQFF.

The V gene is TRBV4-1, the J gene TRBJ2-1; TRBD2 matches 8 bases. Germline V gene sequence: CDR1 MGHRA, CDR2 YSYEKL. The V segment lost 0 bases and the J segment 8 bases; nucleotides outside the gene matches: 15. The CDR3 runs 18 residues. As DNA, the CDR3 is TGCGCCAGCAGCCAAGATCCCCCAAGAGCGGGAGTTCTGGATGAGCAGTTCTTC. Its translation is CASSQDPPRAGVLDEQFF.

The rearrangement joins TRBV6-4 to TRBJ2-6, with D perhaps matching TRBD1 or TRBD2 (5 bases each). Between the trimmed V and J ends, which lost 3 bases and 2 bases, there was a span of 11 bases. Germline V CDR1 and CDR2: MRHNA, SNTAGT. The CDR3 extends over 16 amino acids. The CDR3 sequence: CASSERGVTGANVLTF. The DNA for the CDR3 is TGTGCCAGCAGTGAAAGGGGAGTAACTGGGGCCAACGTCCTGACTTTC.

The chain has TRBV28 and TRBJ1-2, with D maybe TRBD1 (5 bases). This CDR3 spans 14 amino acids. Trimming shortened V by 7 bases and J by 8 bases, and 20 bases separated the two germline ends. CDR1 MDHEN and CDR2 SYDVKM come from the germline V gene. The CDR3 sequence: CASTGAGVSLGYTF. As DNA, the CDR3 is TGTGCCAGCACGGGCGCGGGGGTGAGTCTAGGCTACACCTTC.

J is TRBJ2-1 and V is TRBV3-1 (or the pseudogene TRBV3-2), with a weak D call TRBD1 (6 bases). This CDR3 is 12 amino acids long. Trimming pared 1 base from V and 13 bases from J, leaving 11 bases between. Germline V gene data show CDR1 as LGHDT and CDR2 as YNNKEL (reference sequence). In DNA, the CDR3 is TGTGCCAGCAGCCAAGTCGGGACATCTCAGTTCTTC. It encodes CASSQVGTSQFF.

For the CDR3, the DNA is TGTGCCAGCACCTCCGGGACAGGGAATGAAAAACTGTTTTTT. Translating gives CASTSGTGNEKLFF. The V and J genes are TRBV3-1 (or the pseudogene TRBV3-2) and TRBJ1-4; 9 bases line up with TRBD1. CDR3 length: 14 amino acids. V was pared by 7 bases and J by 5 bases, with 5 bases of the junction left unmatched. Germline values: CDR1 LGHDT, CDR2 YNNKEL (reference sequence).

This rearrangement joins TRBV12-3 or TRBV12-4 to TRBJ2-7; D gene ambiguous. The germline V and J ends were trimmed by 5 bases and 1 base, with 6 bases remaining between them. The CDR3 is 12 amino acids. The CDR3 DNA follows: TGTGCCAGCAGTAAAAATTCCTACGAGCAGTACTTC. This codes for CASSKNSYEQYF.

The chain couples TRBV25-1 to TRBJ1-3, with a tentative D call TRBD1 (6 bases). Trimming stripped 3 bases from V and 2 bases from J, with 11 bases between. Per the germline V gene, CDR1 is MGHDK and CDR2 is SYGVNS. CDR3 length equals 15 residues. The CDR3 DNA reads TGTGCCAGCAGTGACCGTGGGGGGCCTGGAAACACCATATATTTT. Translation: CASSDRGGPGNTIYF.